This T cell receptor (beta chain) is from a study of cytomegalovirus exposure and HLA in healthy donors. General observations from the study: The study listed 164 cytomegalovirus-associated TCR beta chains. There were a few CMV-associated chains whose specificity for CMV antigens was confirmed in vitro.

Regarding this clone: Its antigen is as yet unknown.

This table comes from immunoSEQ multiplex PCR, and its TCRdb copy is limited to in-frame clones, with some not included. The sample has 250,000 to 400,000 clones, approximately 86% seen once. In germline, CDR1 is MNHNS, CDR2 SASEGT. The CDR3 extends over 13 amino acids. The trim removed 5 bases at V and 10 bases at J, leaving 7 bases unmatched. Source material: PBMCs. The source is a young man in good health and CMV-seronegative. This chain connects TRBV6-1 to TRBJ1-1; 10 bases align to TRBD1. CDR3 amino acids: CASSPDRGLRAFF. The CDR3 coding sequence is TGTGCCAGCAGTCCTGACAGGGGGCTGAGAGCTTTCTTT.